This TCR beta chain was recorded in a study of blood T cell repertoires in COVID-19 (TCRdb year 2020). About the investigation overall: Samples covering the acute and convalescent phases of COVID-19 were provided by collaborators in the United States, Italy and Spain. The material from the prospective study consisted of cDNA or gDNA derived from T cells, B-cell-depleted T cells, or PBMCs. Subjects who had been exposed to COVID-19, were actively infected with it, or had recovered from it provided the deeply sampled blood TCRbeta repertoires that made up the dataset. The repertoires were released in a freely available public database intended as a resource for research on the immune response to SARS-CoV-2. Samples came from the ongoing ImmuneRACE study (first 160 participants) plus 1,254 subjects from 6 global collaborators. Nearly every sample came with metadata listing a de-identified subject ID, COVID-19 status, age in years and sex. Where HLA class I and class II types were available, the types were taken from metadata supplied by the sample provider, not from assay-based typing.

TCRbeta CDR3 regions were amplified from genomic DNA by means of the immunoSEQ Assay, a bias-controlled multiplex PCR. In the paper's pipeline: Within the assay, amplification of reference gene primers was used to estimate how many nucleated cells each sample contained. Sequence reads were collapsed and filtered to measure the absolute abundance of every unique TCRbeta CDR3 rearrangement. Productive Simpson clonality was computed per sample as the square root of Simpson's diversity index over productive rearrangements. The table was pulled from immuneACCESS by TCRdb, which kept in-frame rearrangements only. Such tables lose some clones; where checked, under half of the loss comes from unresolved V genes, and the rest has no known cause. V, J and clone size derive from that table, while D and trimming were established from the DNA sequence. The sample includes 130,000 or so clones, with around 63% observed a single time. The ten largest make up 2.2% of the sample.

Whole blood was collected in K2EDTA tubes by collaborating institutions according to the institutions' own protocols. Collaborator samples were shipped for TCRbeta analysis as frozen whole blood, isolated PBMCs, or DNA extracted from either sample type. Paper-wide results and their limitations: The quantity of clinical and demographic metadata differed by source and by participant and was supplied without curation.

Via the germline V gene, CDR1 is MDHEN and CDR2 SYDVKM. Compared with germline, V lacks 8 bases and J lacks 3 bases; bases without a gene match: 12. The CDR3 sequence holds 15 residues, the cysteine and phenylalanine included. Only the CDR3 part of the read is kept: 45 bases, read in frame from the first base. The sample holds a few counts of this clone. Its antigen is currently not known. Per-nucleotide qualities are absent, and no much larger clonotype sits a single base away. The receptor comes from a woman in her sixties or seventies with acute or convalescent COVID-19. This chain joins TRBV28 to TRBJ1-1; 7 of the junction bases match TRBD1. Source material: peripheral blood. The CDR3 has the sequence CASVPGGLKDTEAFF. The DNA is TGTGCCAGCGTACCAGGGGGTCTGAAGGACACTGAAGCTTTCTTT.